This TCR beta chain was obtained from a study of T cell repertoires in cytomegalovirus infection. General study findings and limits: Across the ex vivo response, the dominant clonotypes were HLA-C-restricted CMV-specific TCR beta clonotypes.

TCRdb itself ran the reads through MiXCR, one entry per CDR3 protein. This sample has 69,000 or so distinct CDR3 sequences, with 28% found just once. A remark on this clonotype: The antigen remains unidentified.

This CDR3 has 14 residues. CDR1 is MNHEY and CDR2 is SVGAGI in the germline V gene. V was pared by 2 bases and J by 12 bases, with 14 bases between. The V gene is TRBV6-5, the J gene TRBJ1-6; D is undetermined. The starting material was CD8+ T cells from cultured PBMCs, obtained from culture after CMV antigen stimulation. The source is a human donor in good health (CMV status not recorded). Some clones in this sample may be carry-over from other donors' samples. The CDR3 here is CASSYVDGSRPLHF. Here the CDR3 DNA reads TGTGCCAGCAGTTACGTGGACGGCTCGAGACCCCTCCACTTT.